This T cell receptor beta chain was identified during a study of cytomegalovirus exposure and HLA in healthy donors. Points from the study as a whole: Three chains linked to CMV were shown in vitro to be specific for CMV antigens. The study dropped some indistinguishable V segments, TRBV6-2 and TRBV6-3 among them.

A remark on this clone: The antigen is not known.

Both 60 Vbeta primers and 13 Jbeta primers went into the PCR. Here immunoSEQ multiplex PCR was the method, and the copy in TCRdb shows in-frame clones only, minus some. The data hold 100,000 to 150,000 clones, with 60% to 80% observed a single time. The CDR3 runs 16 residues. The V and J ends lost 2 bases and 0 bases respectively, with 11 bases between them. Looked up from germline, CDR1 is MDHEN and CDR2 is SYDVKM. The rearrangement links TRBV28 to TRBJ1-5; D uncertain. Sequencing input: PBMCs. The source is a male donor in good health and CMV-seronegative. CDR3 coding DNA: TGTGCCAGCAGTTTAGGCGGCGGCGATAGCAATCAGCCCCAGCATTTT. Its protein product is CASSLGGGDSNQPQHF.